This entry lists 19 T cell receptor beta chains sequenced from one sample in a study of Tregs in tolerant kidney transplant recipients. Some clones are missing from TCRdb's copy, which holds only in-frame ones; the method was immunoSEQ multiplex PCR. The sample's table shows about 16,000 clones. Mixed chimerism was transient after nonmyeloablative marrow transplants from related graft donors. Sequenced here: CD4+ T cells from blood (PBMCs), sampled 12 months after the transplant. These receptor sequences come from a human patient who received a combined kidney and bone marrow transplant. Among the T cells, some may be from the graft donor.

A remark on this clone: The DNA ends 3 residues before the CDR3 does, and the rest of the CDR3 is filled in from the germline J gene. The rearrangement joins TRBV29-1 to TRBJ1-4, with D possibly matching TRBD1 (5 bases). CDR1 is SQVTM and CDR2 is ANQGSEA in the germline V gene. The CDR3 is made up of 13 amino acids. V lost 5 bases, J lost 3 bases, and 10 bases lay in between. CDR3 protein: CSVQGSSNEKLFF. CDR3 bases read: TGCAGCGTTCAGGGAAGCTCTAATGAAAAA.

Details on this clone: With the read ending 3 residues before the CDR3 end, the germline J gene is used to fill in that end. The V and J genes are TRBV30 and TRBJ1-1; D not certain. V lost 7 bases to trimming and J lost 1 base, with 10 bases between them. The CDR3 spans 12 residues. Germline V gene sequence: CDR1 GTSNPN, CDR2 SVGIG (reference sequence). The sequenced CDR3 bases are TGTGCCTCCTCCGTGTGGAACACTGAA. It encodes CASSVWNTE. The entire CDR3 protein is CASSVWNTEAFF.

Regarding this clone: The read stops 3 residues short of the end of the CDR3; the missing end is completed from the germline J gene. The rearrangement uses TRBV4-2 and TRBJ2-1; TRBD2 agrees at 7 bases. Germline CDR1 is LGHNA and CDR2 is YNFKEQ. J gave up 4 bases and V 3 bases, and 3 bases lay outside the gene matches. The CDR3 covers 14 residues. The part of the CDR3 DNA that was read is TGTGCCAGCAGCCATCTAGCGGTTTACAATGAG. Protein sequence: CASSHLAVYNE. The CDR3 reads in full as CASSHLAVYNEQFF.

In regard to this clone: The read ends 3 residues early relative to the CDR3; the germline J gene fills the gap. The V call is TRBV5-4, the J call TRBJ2-3; TRBD2 matches at 8 bases. Per the germline V gene, CDR1 is SGHNT and CDR2 is YYREEE (reference sequence). V shed 3 bases and J 2 bases; nucleotides not matched to a gene: 8. The CDR3 loop spans 16 amino acids. The covered CDR3 bases are TGTGCCAGCAGCTCGAGCGGGAGAGTTACCACAGATACG. Translated: CASSSSGRVTTDT. The whole CDR3 protein is CASSSSGRVTTDTQYF.

This clone ranks as medium-sized in terms of frequency. The read terminates 3 residues before the CDR3 end, so the remaining end is supplied by the germline J gene. This chain joins TRBV7-3 and TRBJ2-5; tentatively, D is TRBD2 (7 bases). The CDR3 has 14 residues. CDR1 and CDR2 from the germline V gene are SGHTA and FQGTGA. V was shortened by 0 bases and J by 4 bases, with 9 bases between the two germline ends. The sequenced CDR3 bases are TGTGCCAGCAGCTTAACGGGGGGGCTAGAGACC. Residues: CASSLTGGLET. Given in full, the CDR3 is CASSLTGGLETQYF.

As to this clone: The read comes to an end 3 residues before the CDR3 does, leaving the germline J gene to fill in the end. J is TRBJ1-1 and V is TRBV20-1; no clear D gene. The V end lost 3 bases, the J end lost 3 bases, and 17 bases lay between the germline ends. Germline CDR1 DFQATT, CDR2 SNEGSKA (reference sequence). The CDR3 extends over 15 amino acids. The sequenced part of the CDR3 DNA is TGCAGTGCTAGTCAGGCTTCATCTGGCGACACTGAA. It encodes CSASQASSGDTE. The whole CDR3 protein reads CSASQASSGDTEAFF.

To note about this clone: The CDR3 end lies 3 residues beyond the end of the read and is filled in from the germline J gene. The chain carries TRBV19 and TRBJ2-3; TRBD2 agrees at 10 bases. Per the germline V gene, CDR1 is LNHDA and CDR2 is SQIVND (reference sequence). The junction had 1 base not matched to a gene; V was cut back by 0 bases and J by 4 bases. The CDR3 contains 15 residues. The CDR3 is CASSIDLAGADTQYF. Incomplete CDR3 DNA: TGTGCCAGTAGTATAGACCTAGCGGGAGCAGATACG.

Worth noting for this clone: The CDR3 end is not reached by the read, which stops 3 residues before it; the germline J gene fills it in. The chain uses TRBV7-2 and TRBJ2-1; D not certain. Looked up from germline, CDR1 is SGHTA and CDR2 is FQGNSA. The CDR3 is made up of 14 amino acids. The V and J ends lost 2 bases and 6 bases respectively, with 11 bases between them. The DNA read from the CDR3 is TGTGCCAGCAGCTTAAGGCTGACATGCAATGAG. Its translation: CASSLRLTCNE. The entire CDR3 protein is CASSLRLTCNEQFF.

Comments on this clone: Read sequence stops 3 residues before the CDR3 end, and the germline J gene provides the missing end. The genes are TRBV5-1 and TRBJ2-5; 12 bases map to TRBD2. Per germline, CDR1 SGHRS and CDR2 YFSETQ. The junction had 4 bases not matched to a gene; V was cut back by 4 bases and J by 0 bases. This CDR3 has 16 residues. CDR3 sequence: CASSIGLAGYQETQYF. The covered CDR3 bases are TGCGCCAGCAGCATCGGACTAGCGGGGTACCAAGAGACC.

For this clone: Coverage ceases 3 residues before the CDR3 finishes, and the germline J gene fills in the end. The V and J genes are TRBV2 and TRBJ1-4; D is possibly TRBD1 (5 bases). This CDR3 is built from 15 residues. The germline V gene encodes CDR1 SNHLY and CDR2 FYNNEI. The germline V and J ends were trimmed by 6 bases and 6 bases, with 17 bases remaining between them. CDR3 DNA, as far as it was read: TGTGCCAGCAGGGGGGGACGGGCGATAGATGAAAAA. Its translation: CASRGGRAIDEK. In full, the CDR3 reads CASRGGRAIDEKLFF.

Judged by frequency, this clone is medium-sized. The read is 3 residues too short to cover the CDR3 end, so that end is filled in from the germline J gene. The chain uses TRBV9 and TRBJ2-5, with D unclear. The length of the CDR3 is 15 residues. Germline CDR1 reads SGDLS; CDR2 reads YYNGEE. The V gene lost 0 bases and the J gene lost 5 bases, with 14 bases spanning the gap. The part of the CDR3 DNA that was read is TGTGCCAGCAGCGTAGGTGCGGTCGGTGGGGAGACC. Encoded protein: CASSVGAVGGET. The full-length CDR3 reads as CASSVGAVGGETQYF.

Remarks on this clone: The sequenced fragment ends 3 residues before the CDR3 boundary, so the rest is inferred from the germline J gene. This chain links TRBV20-1 with TRBJ2-5, with 11 bases identical to TRBD1. Germline loops: CDR1 DFQATT, CDR2 SNEGSKA (reference sequence). This CDR3 region has 16 residues. The V segment lost 3 bases and the J segment 5 bases; nucleotides outside the gene matches: 11. The chain's CDR3 is CSARDPGQGEPETQYF. The CDR3 bases that were read are TGCAGTGCTAGGGACCCGGGACAGGGGGAACCTGAGACC.

For this clone: The read terminates 3 residues ahead of where the CDR3 ends, so the germline J gene completes it. V usage is TRBV4-1 and J usage is TRBJ2-1, with 13 bases aligning to TRBD2. The length of the CDR3 is 16 residues. Germline V gene lookup returns CDR1 MGHRA and CDR2 YSYEKL. The J segment lost 7 bases and the V segment lost 0 bases, leaving 3 bases of the junction unmatched. The CDR3 DNA, read in part, is TGCGCCAGCAGCCAAGAAGGGACTAGCGGGACAAATGAG. This gives the protein CASSQEGTSGTNE. The whole CDR3 protein is CASSQEGTSGTNEQFF.

A remark on this clone: The CDR3 extends 3 residues past the end of the read, so its final part is completed from the germline J gene. The V gene is TRBV20-1, the J gene TRBJ2-7, with 12 bases fitting TRBD1. CDR1 DFQATT and CDR2 SNEGSKA come from the germline V gene (reference sequence). V lost 1 base, J lost 4 bases, and 14 bases stayed unmatched. The CDR3 loop spans 18 amino acids. The CDR3 spells CSARATRRGTGGLYEQYF. The sequenced CDR3 bases are TGCAGTGCTAGAGCCACCCGCCGGGGGACAGGGGGCCTATACGAG.

With regard to this clone: The read terminates 3 residues ahead of where the CDR3 ends, so the germline J gene completes it. The chain combines TRBV2 with TRBJ1-5; no definite D call. The germline V and J ends were trimmed by 6 bases and 3 bases, with 12 bases remaining between them. The CDR3 extends over 14 amino acids. Germline CDR1 and CDR2: SNHLY and FYNNEI. The CDR3 bases that were read are TGTGCCAGCAGCCTAGCAGGTCTCAATCAGCCC. Protein product: CASSLAGLNQP. The entire CDR3 protein is CASSLAGLNQPQHF.

About this clone itself: The sequenced fragment ends 3 residues before the CDR3 boundary, so the rest is inferred from the germline J gene. The chain combines TRBV30 with TRBJ2-7, with TRBD2 matching 12 bases. V lost 2 bases, J lost 4 bases, and 12 bases stayed unmatched. This CDR3 has 17 amino acids. Germline V gene sequence: CDR1 GTSNPN, CDR2 SVGIG (reference sequence). The CDR3 here is CAWSPSRLAGVEYEQYF. CDR3 bases read: TGTGCCTGGAGTCCCTCGCGACTAGCGGGAGTGGAGTACGAG.

This clone registers medium-sized by frequency. CDR3 sequence reads: CASSLVAGSYNEQFF. The part of the CDR3 DNA that was read is TGTGCCAGCAGCTTAGTGGCGGGAAGCTACAATGAG. This chain uses TRBV7-3 with TRBJ2-1, with D maybe TRBD2 (6 bases). The CDR3 is cut off 3 residues early in the read; its end comes from the germline J gene. Germline V lookup: CDR1 SGHTA, CDR2 FQGTGA. V was pared by 2 bases and J by 3 bases, with 11 bases between. The CDR3 totals 15 residues.

Note on this clone: Read sequence stops 3 residues before the CDR3 end, and the germline J gene provides the missing end. J is TRBJ2-5 and V is TRBV11-2; 12 bases are shared with TRBD1. Unmatched junction bases numbered 3, after V lost 5 bases and J lost 5 bases. Per germline, CDR1 SGHAT and CDR2 FQNNGV. This CDR3 comprises 14 residues. CDR3 bases read: TGTGCCAGCAGCCGGGACAGGGGGCGGGAGACC. Amino acids: CASSRDRGRET. The whole CDR3 protein is CASSRDRGRETQYF.

To note about this clone: The read ends 3 residues before the CDR3 terminus; that terminus is restored from the germline J gene. The chain is built from TRBV19 and TRBJ1-2; 7 nucleotides align to TRBD1. The J segment lost 0 bases and the V segment lost 6 bases, leaving 10 bases of the junction unmatched. Germline assignment: CDR1 LNHDA and CDR2 SQIVND (reference sequence). This CDR3 contains 16 residues. The sequenced CDR3 bases are TGTGCCAGTAGCCTTACCGGGACAGTCGCTAACTATGGC. Its translation: CASSLTGTVANYG. The whole CDR3 reads CASSLTGTVANYGYTF.